Shown below are 28 T cell receptor beta chains from a single sample sequenced in a study of graft-versus-host responses after intestinal transplantation (dated by TCRdb to 2020 to 2023). In the paper's terms, the time point label means: cells obtained before transplantation from donor or recipient. Library prep was done by the immunoSEQ multiplex PCR assay. TCRdb carries this immuneACCESS record with in-frame sequences only. Its versions omit some clonotypes, under half of them owing to an unresolved V gene in the studies checked, with the rest unexplained. Across this sample there are 84,000 or so clones, with around 86% seen only once. The top ten constitute around 8% of the sample. Antigens of these TCRs are unknown. The material was unstimulated CD8+ T cells sorted from spleen or lymph node cells, obtained before transplant. The receptors shown here come from a human donor who was the organ donor for an intestinal transplant.

The chain has TRBV10-3 and TRBJ1-2; 7 positions match TRBD1. The CDR3 loop spans 16 amino acids. CDR1 and CDR2 (germline): ENHRY, SYGVKD. V lost 3 bases to trimming and J lost 4 bases; unmatched junction nucleotides: 11. This chain's CDR3 is CAISESGTASFYGYTF. The CDR3 DNA is TGTGCCATCAGTGAATCAGGGACAGCATCCTTCTATGGCTACACCTTC.

The chain carries TRBV10-1 and TRBJ2-1; 9 bases agree with TRBD2. Losses at the gene ends were 5 bases for V and 3 bases for J; bases not matched to a gene: 8. Looked up from germline, CDR1 is WNHNN and CDR2 is SYGVQD (reference sequence). The length of the CDR3 is 16 residues. CDR3 in amino acids: CASSPRRSGGYNEQFF. The CDR3 DNA is TGCGCCAGCAGTCCGCGTCGTAGCGGGGGCTACAATGAGCAGTTCTTC.

The chain carries TRBV30 and TRBJ1-6; 8 positions agree with TRBD1. J lost 10 bases, V lost 5 bases, and 7 bases had no gene match. CDR1 and CDR2 from the germline V gene are GTSNPN and SVGIG (reference sequence). The CDR3 is 13 residues long. In DNA form, the CDR3 reads TGTGCCTGGGAACAGGGGGGGGGATCACCCCTCCACTTT. Translating it yields CAWEQGGGSPLHF.

The gene calls are TRBV27 and TRBJ1-1; weak D call: TRBD1 (5 bases). The germline V and J ends were trimmed by 6 bases and 0 bases, with 11 bases remaining between them. The germline CDR1 and CDR2 sequences are MNHEY and SMNVEV (reference sequence). The CDR3 has 14 amino acids. The CDR3 loop is CASRNRGMNTEAFF. CDR3 DNA sequence: TGTGCCAGCAGAAATAGGGGCATGAACACTGAAGCTTTCTTT.

The CDR3 reads CASSPQGSGDDTQYF. Here the CDR3 DNA reads TGTGCCAGCAGTCCTCAGGGCAGCGGGGACGATACGCAGTATTTT. V and J are TRBV6-4 and TRBJ2-3, with TRBD2 matching over 7 bases. The trim removed 5 bases at V and 6 bases at J, leaving 11 bases unmatched. CDR1 is MRHNA and CDR2 is SNTAGT in the germline V gene. The CDR3 consists of 15 residues.

This clone came up once. The gene calls are TRBV4-1 and TRBJ2-1; no reliable D call. The CDR3 is 15 amino acids. CDR1 and CDR2 (germline): MGHRA, YSYEKL. Trimming cost V 0 bases and J 6 bases, with 12 bases left between them. CDR3 coding DNA: TGCGCCAGCAGCCAAGATCTGCATTACGGCAATGAGCAGTTCTTC. This encodes CASSQDLHYGNEQFF.

As concerns this clone: The same CDR3 arises from other DNA sequences in this sample as well. The rearrangement joins TRBV4-2 to TRBJ2-5, with D unclear. The germline gives CDR1 LGHNA, CDR2 YNFKEQ. Trimming left V 0 bases short and J 2 bases short, with 7 bases between. CDR3 length equals 14 residues. The CDR3 here is CASSQDWGQETQYF. As DNA, the CDR3 is TGTGCCAGCAGCCAAGATTGGGGACAAGAGACCCAGTACTTC.

This chain links TRBV9 with TRBJ2-7; 10 bases are a match to TRBD1. Germline CDR1 reads SGDLS; CDR2 reads YYNGEE. The CDR3 is made up of 14 amino acids. The V and J ends lost 3 bases and 3 bases, in that order; junction bases with no gene match: 3. CDR3 sequence reads: CASSGGTGDYEQYF. DNA for the CDR3: TGTGCCAGCAGCGGGGGGACAGGGGACTACGAGCAGTACTTC.

The sample holds one count of this clone. J is TRBJ2-1 and V is TRBV4-1, with 8 bases identical to TRBD2. CDR1 MGHRA and CDR2 YSYEKL come from the germline V gene. Trimming at V came to 5 bases and at J to 0 bases, leaving 9 bases not matched to a gene. CDR3 length equals 17 residues. For the CDR3, the DNA is TGCGCCAGCAGCTATTTAGCGGGGACCACCTCCTACAATGAGCAGTTCTTC. It codes for CASSYLAGTTSYNEQFF.

The V and J genes are TRBV5-4 and TRBJ1-2, with 8 nucleotides matching TRBD1. The trim removed 4 bases at V and 7 bases at J, leaving 6 bases unmatched. The germline gives CDR1 SGHNT, CDR2 YYREEE (reference sequence). The CDR3 totals 13 residues. CDR3 DNA sequence: TGTGCCAGCAGCCGTGGACAGGGAATTGGCTACACCTTC. This encodes CASSRGQGIGYTF.

The chain recombines TRBV28 with TRBJ2-1; 7 nucleotides align to TRBD1. Germline CDR1 reads MDHEN; CDR2 reads SYDVKM. The CDR3 totals 16 residues. V lost 3 bases to trimming and J lost 2 bases; unmatched junction nucleotides: 7. The CDR3 region has the DNA TGTGCCAGCAGTTTGGGGACAGCAATTACCTACAATGAGCAGTTCTTC. This gives the protein CASSLGTAITYNEQFF. Together with reference TRBV28 and TRBJ2-1, the CDR3 gives the full variable domain: DVKVTQSSRYLVKRTGEKVFLECVQDMDHENMFWYRQDPGLGLRLIYFSYDVKMKEKGDIPEGYSVSREKKERFSLILESASTNQTSMYLCASSLGTAITYNEQFFGPGTRLTVL.

The chain couples TRBV4-1 to TRBJ1-2, with 7 bases identical to TRBD1. Trimming took 6 bases from V and 4 from J; bases not matched to a gene: 8. CDR1 is MGHRA, CDR2 YSYEKL, per germline. The CDR3 contains 14 residues. The CDR3 nucleotides are TGCGCCAGCAGTCATCCGGGACAGCTCTATGGCTACACCTTC. This codes for CASSHPGQLYGYTF.

This rearrangement joins TRBV4-1 to TRBJ2-7; TRBD1 aligns across 8 bases. V lost 0 bases, J lost 0 bases, and 4 bases stayed unmatched. Germline loops: CDR1 MGHRA, CDR2 YSYEKL. CDR3 size: 16 residues. CDR3 protein: CASSQDGTGYSYEQYF. The DNA for the CDR3 is TGCGCCAGCAGCCAAGATGGGACAGGTTACTCCTACGAGCAGTACTTC.

This rearrangement joins TRBV13 to TRBJ2-1; 9 nucleotides line up with TRBD1. Per germline, CDR1 PRHDT and CDR2 FYEKMQ (reference sequence). The CDR3 consists of 16 residues. The trim removed 5 bases at V and 4 bases at J, leaving 9 bases unmatched. The CDR3 DNA reads TGTGCCAGCAGCACAAGACAGGGGGGATCGTACAATGAGCAGTTCTTC. Translation: CASSTRQGGSYNEQFF.

This chain uses TRBV29-1 with TRBJ1-1; no definite D call. The V gene lost 7 bases and the J gene lost 6 bases, with 9 bases spanning the gap. Germline CDR1 and CDR2: SQVTM and ANQGSEA. The CDR3 contains 10 residues. The CDR3 loop is CSAGSPEAFF. The CDR3 nucleotides read TGCAGCGCCGGTTCGCCTGAAGCTTTCTTT. Combining the CDR3 with reference TRBV29-1 and TRBJ1-1 gives the whole variable domain SAVISQKPSRDICQRGTSLTIQCQVDSQVTMMFWYRQQPGQSLTLIATANQGSEATYESGFVIDKFPISRPNLTFSTLTVSNMSPEDSSIYLCSAGSPEAFFGQGTRLTVV.

The chain recombines TRBV30 with TRBJ1-1; D unclear. From germline, CDR1 is GTSNPN and CDR2 SVGIG (reference sequence). The CDR3 totals 13 residues. The ends were cut back, 4 bases at V and 1 base at J, with 10 bases in the middle. Here the CDR3 DNA reads TGTGCCTGGAACGAGGGCAGGAACACTGAAGCTTTCTTT. Translating it yields CAWNEGRNTEAFF.

This clone was detected once. The chain couples TRBV10-3 to TRBJ1-1; TRBD1 is a possible D gene (5 bases). The CDR3 is 16 amino acids. V shed 2 bases and J shed 2 bases, with 15 bases lying between them. The V gene's germline CDR1 is ENHRY and CDR2 SYGVKD. In DNA form, the CDR3 reads TGTGCCATCAGTGAGACGGGGTTGGGGGACAACACTGAAGCTTTCTTT. This encodes CAISETGLGDNTEAFF.

The chain uses TRBV18 and TRBJ1-1; TRBD1 is a possible D gene (5 bases). The CDR3 has 14 amino acids. V was clipped by 4 bases and J by 0 bases, with 9 bases between them. Germline V gene lookup returns CDR1 KGHSH and CDR2 LQKENI. In DNA, the CDR3 is TGTGCCAGCTCACTGACAGACATGAACACTGAAGCTTTCTTT. The encoded protein is CASSLTDMNTEAFF.

This chain uses TRBV6-1 with TRBJ2-7; no definite D call. The germline CDR1 and CDR2 sequences are MNHNS and SASEGT. CDR3 length: 14 amino acids. The V end lost 0 bases, the J end lost 3 bases, and 9 bases lay between the germline ends. The CDR3 is CASSEALWGYEQYF. The CDR3 region has the DNA TGTGCCAGCAGTGAAGCACTTTGGGGCTACGAGCAGTACTTC.

This chain connects TRBV27 to TRBJ2-2, with a tentative D call TRBD1 (5 bases). CDR3 size: 16 residues. The germline CDR1 and CDR2 sequences are MNHEY and SMNVEV (reference sequence). The V and J ends lost 5 bases and 3 bases respectively, with 16 bases between them. Written as DNA, the CDR3 is TGTGCCAGCAGTCGCCAGGGTCTATACTACACCGGGGAGCTGTTTTTT. It is translated as CASSRQGLYYTGELFF.

The J gene is TRBJ1-2, the V gene TRBV9; a possible D gene is TRBD1 (6 bases). V was pared by 3 bases and J by 4 bases, with 16 bases between. The CDR3 covers 15 residues. Germline V gives CDR1 SGDLS, CDR2 YYNGEE. DNA of the CDR3: TGTGCCAGCAGCGCAGACGGGGGGGGCCTCTATGGCTACACCTTC. Translation gives CASSADGGGLYGYTF.

This clone was seen a single time. The V call is TRBV6-6, the J call TRBJ2-1; possibly TRBD2 for D (6 bases). This CDR3 region has 11 residues. V was pared by 6 bases and J by 8 bases, with 8 bases between. Germline CDR1 and CDR2: MNHNY and SVGAGI (reference sequence). Here the CDR3 DNA reads TGTGCCAGCAGGAGGAGGGATGAGCAGTTCTTC. Protein product: CASRRRDEQFF.

The chain joins TRBV13 to TRBJ1-1, with unresolved D. CDR3 length: 12 amino acids. CDR1 is PRHDT, CDR2 FYEKMQ, per germline (reference sequence). V lost 0 bases and J lost 7, with 6 bases in between. For the CDR3, the DNA is TGTGCCAGCAGCTTAGGCGGTCGTGAAGCTTTCTTT. Protein: CASSLGGREAFF.

The rearrangement uses TRBV25-1 and TRBJ1-1; weak D call: TRBD1 (5 bases). V gave up 3 bases and J gave up 4 bases, with 12 bases separating them. This CDR3 region has 14 residues. Per the germline V gene, CDR1 is MGHDK and CDR2 is SYGVNS. The CDR3 protein is CASSDRVYGTEAFF. As DNA, the CDR3 is TGTGCCAGCAGTGACAGGGTTTACGGCACTGAAGCTTTCTTT.

This chain links TRBV4-1 with TRBJ2-5, with 9 bases identical to TRBD2. The J call is in doubt because the DNA end fits TRBJ2-7 better. This CDR3 region has 16 residues. CDR1 MGHRA and CDR2 YSYEKL come from the germline V gene. CDR3 DNA sequence: TGCGCCAGCAGCCAAGATCGGGGCGGGGGGGCTTTCGAGCAGTACTTC. This codes for CASSQDRGGGAFEQYF.

V is TRBV29-1 and J is TRBJ1-4; D remains unclear. This CDR3 is 16 amino acids long. Germline loops: CDR1 SQVTM, CDR2 ANQGSEA. Between the trimmed V and J ends, which lost 5 bases and 5 bases, there was a span of 21 bases. The CDR3 sequence is CSVFSPVGLGNEKLFF. CDR3 DNA: TGCAGCGTTTTTTCCCCGGTAGGGCTCGGAAATGAAAAACTGTTTTTT.

This chain links TRBV28 with TRBJ1-2; TRBD1 matches 7 bases. V dropped 7 bases and J dropped 0; count of bases not matched to a gene: 8. The CDR3 is 15 amino acids. Germline V gene sequence: CDR1 MDHEN, CDR2 SYDVKM. The CDR3 DNA reads as TGTGCCAGCAACGACAGGGCCGTTACTAACTATGGCTACACCTTC. Its translation is CASNDRAVTNYGYTF.

This clone is a singleton in its sample. The rearrangement joins TRBV9 to TRBJ1-1; D not resolved. Germline-derived CDR1 and CDR2 are SGDLS and YYNGEE. This CDR3 has 13 amino acids. V lost 1 base and J 0 bases, leaving 4 bases between the germline ends. The chain's CDR3 is CASSVSVNTEAFF. The CDR3, as DNA: TGTGCCAGCAGCGTATCCGTGAACACTGAAGCTTTCTTT.